The 26 T cell receptor beta chains below come from one sample, sequenced in a study of blood T cell repertoires in COVID-19. The repertoire was sequenced with immunoSEQ multiplex PCR; TCRdb's copy has only in-frame clones and lacks some. This sample yields fewer than 350,000 clones, of which around 85% are seen a single time; roughly 4.2% belongs to the top ten. Material for sequencing was PBMCs or T cells enriched from blood (not recorded which). All receptors derive from a woman between 35 and 50 years old with acute COVID-19.

This chain joins TRBV7-2 and TRBJ2-7; D not certain. Trimming took off 2 bases at V and 3 bases at J, with 11 bases between the two ends. The CDR3 has 14 amino acids. In germline, CDR1 is SGHTA, CDR2 FQGNSA. The CDR3 is CASSLIFPGYEQYF. The CDR3 bases are TGTGCCAGCAGCTTAATATTCCCGGGCTACGAGCAGTACTTC.

This clone was seen only once. The chain combines TRBV18 with TRBJ2-1; 7 bases agree with TRBD1. Germline V lookup: CDR1 KGHSH, CDR2 LQKENI. The CDR3 totals 15 residues. Trimming cost V 3 bases and J 4 bases; bases outside gene matches: 6. The CDR3 DNA reads as TGTGCCAGCTCACCGGACAGGTTTTCTTACAATGAGCAGTTCTTC. This translates into CASSPDRFSYNEQFF.

In this sample, this clone turned up a few times. The chain uses TRBV24-1 and TRBJ1-5, with 8 bases aligning to TRBD1. The CDR3 has 15 residues. Germline-derived CDR1 and CDR2 are KGHDR and SFDVKD. With V trimmed by 2 bases and J by 2 bases, 1 base remained unmatched. CDR3 nucleotides: TGTGCCACCAGTGATTCGACAGGGGGCAATCAGCCCCAGCATTTT. It encodes CATSDSTGGNQPQHF.

This clone was counted a single time. The chain couples TRBV11-1 to TRBJ2-2, with TRBD2 matching over 12 bases. V trimming: 5 bases; J trimming: 6 bases; junction bases outside the gene matches: 7. The germline gives CDR1 SGHAT, CDR2 FQDESV (reference sequence). This CDR3 is built from 16 residues. Written as DNA, the CDR3 is TGTGCCAGCAGCATCTCTAGCGGGAGGGCCCCCGGGGAGCTGTTTTTT. Amino acid sequence: CASSISSGRAPGELFF. Supplemented by reference TRBV11-1 and TRBJ2-2, the full variable domain reads EAEVAQSPRYKITEKSQAVAFWCDPISGHATLYWYRQILGQGPELLVQFQDESVVDDSQLPKDRFSAERLKGVDSTLKIQPAELGDSAMYLCASSISSGRAPGELFFGEGSRLTVL.

V gene TRBV4-1 combines with J gene TRBJ2-5; tentative D call: TRBD2 (5 bases). Trimming removed 1 base at V and 1 base at J, with 7 bases between. The germline CDR1 and CDR2 sequences are MGHRA and YSYEKL. The CDR3 is made up of 14 amino acids. The CDR3 spells CASSQAAVQETQYF. The CDR3 DNA is TGCGCCAGCAGCCAAGCAGCGGTCCAAGAGACCCAGTACTTC.

V and J are TRBV5-4 and TRBJ2-3; 8 bases align to TRBD1. CDR1 and CDR2 from the germline V gene are SGHNT and YYREEE (reference sequence). The V and J ends lost 0 bases and 0 bases, in that order; junction bases with no gene match: 3. This CDR3 spans 16 amino acids. The CDR3 coding sequence is TGTGCCAGCAGCTTGGCGGACAGGGTCAGCACAGATACGCAGTATTTT. The encoded protein is CASSLADRVSTDTQYF.

The rearrangement uses TRBV28 and TRBJ1-2; D gene uncertain. Germline CDR1 reads MDHEN; CDR2 reads SYDVKM. Between the trimmed V and J ends, which lost 6 bases and 3 bases, there was a span of 17 bases. The CDR3 is made up of 15 amino acids. The CDR3: CASSTQRAGYYGYTF. Here the CDR3 DNA reads TGTGCCAGCAGCACCCAACGGGCGGGATACTATGGCTACACCTTC.

The rearrangement uses TRBV9 and TRBJ1-5; 8 positions agree with TRBD1. V gave up 3 bases and J gave up 1 base; unmatched junction bases: 3. CDR3 length: 15 amino acids. CDR1 is SGDLS and CDR2 is YYNGEE in the germline V gene. The CDR3 is CASSAGTGSNQPQHF. The CDR3 region has the DNA TGTGCCAGCAGCGCTGGGACAGGCAGCAATCAGCCCCAGCATTTT.

The chain combines TRBV19 with TRBJ2-3; D uncertain. V dropped 5 bases and J dropped 0 bases, with 12 bases sitting between them. CDR3 length: 15 amino acids. CDR1 and CDR2 from the germline V gene are LNHDA and SQIVND (reference sequence). The CDR3 reads CASSEADVSTDTQYF. CDR3 DNA sequence: TGTGCCAGTAGTGAGGCAGATGTTAGCACAGATACGCAGTATTTT.

V is TRBV15 and J is TRBJ1-2, with 7 bases lining up with TRBD1. V shed 0 bases and J 8 bases; nucleotides not matched to a gene: 9. Germline CDR1 LNHNV, CDR2 YYDKDF (reference sequence). The CDR3 is 15 amino acids. The CDR3 region is CATSRDRNRGYGYTF. CDR3 nucleotides: TGTGCCACCAGCAGAGATCGGAACAGGGGCTACGGCTACACCTTC.

As to this clone: Other DNA sequences within the sample encode an identical CDR3. The V and J genes are TRBV19 and TRBJ2-2, with D perhaps matching TRBD2 (5 bases). Germline assignment: CDR1 LNHDA and CDR2 SQIVND (reference sequence). The CDR3 consists of 15 residues. The germline V and J ends were trimmed by 3 bases and 2 bases, with 10 bases remaining between them. The CDR3 DNA reads TGTGCCAGTAGTATGAGCGGAACCAACACCGGGGAGCTGTTTTTT. This gives the protein CASSMSGTNTGELFF. The whole variable domain, remainder taken from reference TRBV19 and TRBJ2-2, is DGGITQSPKYLFRKEGQNVTLSCEQNLNHDAMYWYRQDPGQGLRLIYYSQIVNDFQKGDIAEGYSVSREKKESFPLTVTSAQKNPTAFYLCASSMSGTNTGELFFGEGSRLTVL.

The chain recombines TRBV7-6 with TRBJ2-3; D gene ambiguous. The V gene's germline CDR1 is SGHVS and CDR2 FNYEAQ. V was pared by 5 bases and J by 4 bases, with 10 bases between. The CDR3 is 13 residues long. The chain's CDR3 is CASSRGDADTQYF. The CDR3 DNA reads TGTGCCAGCAGCCGAGGCGATGCAGATACGCAGTATTTT.

This chain uses TRBV28 with TRBJ2-1, with TRBD1 matching over 10 bases. The CDR3 length is 14 residues. The germline V gene has CDR1 MDHEN and CDR2 SYDVKM. Losses at the gene ends were 7 bases for V and 7 bases for J; bases not matched to a gene: 7. CDR3 coding DNA: TGTGCCAGCACTTCGGACAGGGGGAGAAATGAGCAGTTCTTC. Amino acids: CASTSDRGRNEQFF.

The CDR3 spells CASSVVLGAGKLFF. The CDR3 DNA reads TGTGCCAGCAGCGTAGTCTTGGGGGCCGGAAAACTGTTTTTT. V and J are TRBV9 and TRBJ1-4, with D possibly TRBD1 on 6 matching bases. Between the trimmed V and J ends, which lost 0 bases and 10 bases, there was a span of 13 bases. Germline lookup yields CDR1 SGDLS and CDR2 YYNGEE. The CDR3 covers 14 residues.

V usage is TRBV7-9 and J usage is TRBJ1-3; the D is unclear. Between the trimmed V and J ends, which lost 7 bases and 0 bases, there was a span of 10 bases. The germline V gene has CDR1 SEHNR and CDR2 FQNEAQ (reference sequence). The CDR3 loop spans 14 amino acids. CDR3 residues: CASTSGDSGNTIYF. Written as DNA, the CDR3 is TGTGCCAGCACAAGCGGTGACTCTGGAAACACCATATATTTT.

This chain uses TRBV3-1 (or the pseudogene TRBV3-2) with TRBJ1-1; D unclear. Trimming shortened V by 4 bases and J by 2 bases, and 8 bases separated the two germline ends. Germline lookup yields CDR1 LGHDT and CDR2 YNNKEL (reference sequence). CDR3 length: 13 amino acids. The CDR3 loop reads CASSLLENTEAFF. CDR3 DNA: TGTGCCAGCAGCCTCTTAGAAAACACTGAAGCTTTCTTT.

This chain joins TRBV19 and TRBJ1-2; no clear D gene. There are 14 residues in the CDR3. Trimming stripped 5 bases from V and 4 bases from J, with 14 bases between. Per germline, CDR1 LNHDA and CDR2 SQIVND (reference sequence). CDR3 protein: CASSPRGTFYGYTF. CDR3 coding DNA: TGTGCCAGTAGTCCTAGAGGCACCTTCTATGGCTACACCTTC.

The rearrangement uses TRBV19 and TRBJ2-2; 8 nucleotides line up with TRBD1. The germline gives CDR1 LNHDA, CDR2 SQIVND (reference sequence). J lost 5 bases, V lost 6 bases, and 2 bases had no gene match. This CDR3 contains 13 residues. The CDR3 is CASSTGGTGELFF. CDR3 nucleotides: TGTGCCAGTAGCACAGGGGGGACCGGGGAGCTGTTTTTT. Based on the CDR3 plus reference TRBV19 and TRBJ2-2, the full variable domain is DGGITQSPKYLFRKEGQNVTLSCEQNLNHDAMYWYRQDPGQGLRLIYYSQIVNDFQKGDIAEGYSVSREKKESFPLTVTSAQKNPTAFYLCASSTGGTGELFFGEGSRLTVL.

This chain connects TRBV5-1 to TRBJ1-1; 11 bases are shared with TRBD1. The germline CDR1 and CDR2 sequences are SGHRS and YFSETQ. Trimming took 3 bases from V and 6 from J; bases not matched to a gene: 10. The CDR3 has 16 amino acids. The CDR3 bases are TGCGCCAGCAGCTGGACAGGGGGCCCGACGAGGGCTGAAGCTTTCTTT. Translated: CASSWTGGPTRAEAFF. Full variable domain (outside the CDR3, taken from reference TRBV5-1 and TRBJ1-1): KAGVTQTPRYLIKTRGQQVTLSCSPISGHRSVSWYQQTPGQGLQFLFEYFSETQRNKGNFPGRFSGRQFSNSRSEMNVSTLELGDSALYLCASSWTGGPTRAEAFFGQGTRLTVV.

The chain combines TRBV29-1 with TRBJ1-5; the D is unclear. V was shortened by 6 bases and J by 3 bases, with 9 bases between the two germline ends. This CDR3 contains 12 residues. Germline CDR1 is SQVTM and CDR2 is ANQGSEA. The CDR3 region has the DNA TGCAGCGTCCAACTAAACAATCAGCCCCAGCATTTT. Its translation is CSVQLNNQPQHF.

The chain is built from TRBV19 and TRBJ1-5; 7 bases agree with TRBD1. This CDR3 spans 16 amino acids. Unmatched junction bases numbered 14, after V lost 3 bases and J lost 9 bases. Germline CDR1 LNHDA, CDR2 SQIVND (reference sequence). CDR3 amino acids: CASSIDRQGARLPQHF. The CDR3 nucleotides are TGTGCCAGTAGTATCGACCGACAGGGAGCAAGGCTGCCCCAGCATTTT.

CDR3 loop: CASSTPGTVSGNTIYF. DNA for the CDR3: TGTGCCAGTAGTACCCCCGGGACAGTCTCTGGAAACACCATATATTTT. The chain uses TRBV19 and TRBJ1-3, with 7 bases identical to TRBD1. Germline V gives CDR1 LNHDA, CDR2 SQIVND (reference sequence). The CDR3 loop spans 16 amino acids. With 4 bases clipped from V and 0 bases from J, the junction kept 6 bases outside the gene matches.

This clone occurred once. The chain's CDR3 is CASTWSSMNTEAFF. Here the CDR3 DNA reads TGTGCCAGCACCTGGAGCAGCATGAACACTGAAGCTTTCTTT. The chain uses TRBV5-6 and TRBJ1-1, with D unresolved. Germline CDR1 reads SGHDT; CDR2 reads YYEEEE. V was pared by 6 bases and J by 0 bases, with 12 bases between. The CDR3 spans 14 residues.

There are a few counts of this clone. The CDR3 is CASSFGFAGSSYNSPLHF. DNA of the CDR3: TGTGCCAGCAGCTTTGGATTTGCGGGGAGCTCCTATAATTCACCCCTCCACTTT. The chain carries TRBV5-4 and TRBJ1-6; D gene ambiguous. The CDR3 has 18 residues. Looked up from germline, CDR1 is SGHNT and CDR2 is YYREEE (reference sequence). The germline V and J ends were trimmed by 2 bases and 0 bases, with 15 bases remaining between them.

This clone was detected once. This chain's CDR3 is CASSLGSYSNQPQHF. The CDR3 nucleotides are TGTGCCAGCAGCTTGGGGAGCTATAGCAATCAGCCCCAGCATTTT. V gene TRBV5-6 combines with J gene TRBJ1-5; D not resolved. CDR3 length: 15 residues. V was clipped by 0 bases and J by 0 bases, with 7 bases between them. Germline loops: CDR1 SGHDT, CDR2 YYEEEE.

Worth noting for this clone: At the DNA level, this CDR3 is encoded by other sequences in the same sample as well. V usage is TRBV5-1 and J usage is TRBJ1-1; D may be TRBD1 (5 bases). The CDR3 loop spans 13 amino acids. V gave up 2 bases and J gave up 1 base, with 6 bases separating them. Germline V CDR1 and CDR2: SGHRS, YFSETQ. The CDR3 sequence is CASSFQGNTEAFF. In DNA form, the CDR3 reads TGCGCCAGCAGCTTCCAGGGGAACACTGAAGCTTTCTTT. Combining the CDR3 with reference TRBV5-1 and TRBJ1-1 gives the whole variable domain KAGVTQTPRYLIKTRGQQVTLSCSPISGHRSVSWYQQTPGQGLQFLFEYFSETQRNKGNFPGRFSGRQFSNSRSEMNVSTLELGDSALYLCASSFQGNTEAFFGQGTRLTVV.